The clone carrying this T cell receptor (beta chain) was observed a few times. Antigen unknown. This sample is part of a study of CD8 T cells in ankylosing spondylitis. Overall study findings and caveats: Eight highly homologous variants formed a TCR beta motif that appeared characteristic of ankylosing spondylitis blood.

Using its own MiXCR run on the 5' RACE reads, TCRdb lists one record per CDR3 protein. The sample contains some 800,000 distinct CDR3 sequences, over 9.5% of which appear only once. The length of the CDR3 is 15 residues. In germline, CDR1 is SQVTM, CDR2 ANQGSEA. V shed 6 bases and J shed 1 base, with 17 bases lying between them. The sequenced material came from blood, either unsorted or a sorted T cell fraction (not recorded which). The chain has TRBV29-1 and TRBJ2-3; D may match TRBD1 or TRBD2 (6 bases each). The receptor was derived from a male donor with ankylosing spondylitis. The CDR3 sequence: CSVARGAMGTDTQYF. CDR3 sequence (DNA): TGCAGCGTCGCGAGGGGGGCGATGGGCACAGATACGCAGTATTTT.